A single sample is the source of the 30 T cell receptor beta chains below, sequenced in a study of T cells in Graves' hyperthyroidism and ophthalmopathy (dated by TCRdb to about 2019). Library preparation was by multiplex PCR. Sequencing instrument: Illumina HiSeq 2000. Amplification of TCR beta CDR3 regions was carried out from RNA transcripts. For the first round of RT-PCR on the TCR CDR3, the HTBI primer set was used together with the Qiagen OneStep RT-PCR kit. Using fastp at Q25 and MiXCR, TCRdb reprocessed the public reads and kept productive beta chains. A single entry per CDR3 protein holds the most common genes and DNA from its merged rows. Counted in this sample were under 350,000 distinct CDR3 sequences; around 20% of them appeared once. Around 48% of the sample is taken by the ten largest. The sample comprised blood. These receptors were taken from a woman aged 50 to 65 with Graves' hyperthyroidism.

This clonotype was seen repeatedly, ten times or more. This chain links TRBV4-1 with TRBJ1-1; TRBD1 matches 8 bases. Germline assignment: CDR1 MGHRA and CDR2 YSYEKL. The CDR3 runs to 14 residues. The trim removed 3 bases at V and 4 bases at J, leaving 4 bases unmatched. The CDR3 DNA sequence: TGCGCCAGCAGCCACGGACAGGGAACCACTGAAGCTTTCTTT. Its translation is CASSHGQGTTEAFF.

This clonotype was counted at least ten times. The V gene is TRBV11-3, the J gene TRBJ2-1, with D possibly matching TRBD1 (5 bases). V gave up 0 bases and J gave up 5 bases, with 14 bases separating them. Germline V CDR1 and CDR2: SGHNT, YENEEA. This CDR3 spans 16 amino acids. The CDR3 is CASSLEGRDRNNEQFF. CDR3 in DNA: TGTGCCAGCAGCTTAGAAGGTAGAGACAGAAACAATGAGCAGTTCTTC. Full variable domain (rest looked up from reference TRBV11-3 and TRBJ2-1): EAGVVQSPRYKIIEKKQPVAFWCNPISGHNTLYWYLQNLGQGPELLIRYENEEAVDDSQLPKDRFSAERLKGVDSTLKIQPAELGDSAVYLCASSLEGRDRNNEQFFGPGTRLTVL.

Note on this clonotype: This may arise from a read error, as a much more abundant clone is one base away. The genes are TRBV28 and TRBJ1-2; 9 bases are a match to TRBD1. The germline CDR1 and CDR2 sequences are MDHEN and SYDVKM. CDR3 length: 14 amino acids. The CDR3: CVGSSGQGHYGYTF. Written as DNA, the CDR3 is TGTGTCGGCAGTTCAGGACAGGGGCACTATGGCTACACCTTC.

The rearrangement uses TRBV6-6 and TRBJ2-3; D possibly uses TRBD1 or TRBD2 (5 bases each). Trimming cost V 0 bases and J 0 bases, with 19 bases left between them. Germline-derived CDR1 and CDR2 are MNHNY and SVGAGI (reference sequence). The CDR3 is 19 residues long. CDR3 amino acids: CASSYSFSGTGASTDTQYF. The CDR3, as DNA: TGTGCCAGCAGTTACTCGTTCTCCGGGACCGGCGCTAGCACAGATACGCAGTATTTT.

This clonotype was counted only a few times. This chain joins TRBV7-3 and TRBJ2-1; D possibly matches TRBD1 or TRBD2 (5 bases each). From germline, CDR1 is SGHTA and CDR2 FQGTGA. V lost 6 bases and J lost 12, with 24 bases in between. There are 15 residues in the CDR3. The CDR3 nucleotides read TGTGCCAGCAGTCCTAGAGGGGCCGACCCGAGGGGGCAGTTCTTC. It yields the protein CASSPRGADPRGQFF.

The chain has TRBV20-1 and TRBJ1-2, with TRBD1 identical over 9 bases. The CDR3 has 13 amino acids. Germline-derived CDR1 and CDR2 are DFQATT and SNEGSKA (reference sequence). V lost 6 bases to trimming and J lost 5 bases; unmatched junction nucleotides: 7. DNA of the CDR3: TGCAGTGCCCCGGGACAGGGATTATATGGCTACACCTTC. Translation: CSAPGQGLYGYTF.

This clonotype was recorded many times. The rearrangement joins TRBV7-2 to TRBJ1-1; 8 bases agree with TRBD1. The germline CDR1 and CDR2 sequences are SGHTA and FQGNSA. This CDR3 is 16 amino acids long. J lost 0 bases, V lost 1 base, and 4 bases had no gene match. The CDR3 is CASSLDRGAMNTEAFF. The CDR3 nucleotides are TGTGCCAGCAGCTTAGACAGGGGGGCTATGAACACTGAAGCTTTCTTT.

This clonotype was counted ten times or more. This chain uses TRBV6-1 with TRBJ2-1, with TRBD1 matching 7 bases. The CDR3 sequence is 13 residues long. V shed 6 bases, J shed 7 bases, and the junction held 6 bases outside the gene matches. The germline CDR1 and CDR2 sequences are MNHNS and SASEGT. The CDR3 reads CASRQTGMNEQFF. The CDR3 nucleotides read TGTGCCAGCAGACAGACAGGGATGAATGAGCAGTTCTTC.

The chain is built from TRBV28 and TRBJ1-3, with D unresolved. Germline CDR1 reads MDHEN; CDR2 reads SYDVKM. Trimming shortened V by 1 base and J by 2 bases, and 15 bases separated the two germline ends. The CDR3 runs 17 residues. This CDR3 reads CASSLSPVGLTGNTIYF. The DNA for the CDR3 is TGTGCCAGCAGTTTATCGCCAGTTGGACTAACTGGAAACACCATATATTTT.

This clonotype has just a few counts. This chain uses TRBV9 with TRBJ1-4; D is possibly TRBD1 (6 bases). Per germline, CDR1 SGDLS and CDR2 YYNGEE. The CDR3 is 16 residues long. With 1 base removed from V and 7 bases from J, the gap between germline ends came to 17 bases. DNA of the CDR3: TGTGCCAGCAGCGTACATGGGACATCGGTGACTGAAAAACTGTTTTTT. Protein: CASSVHGTSVTEKLFF.

This clonotype was found many times. This chain connects TRBV18 to TRBJ2-1; 8 positions agree with TRBD2. Trimming at V came to 3 bases and at J to 4 bases, leaving 8 bases not matched to a gene. This CDR3 spans 16 amino acids. Germline V gene sequence: CDR1 KGHSH, CDR2 LQKENI. CDR3: CASSPSLAGNYNEQFF. In DNA, the CDR3 is TGTGCCAGCTCACCTTCCCTAGCGGGTAATTACAATGAGCAGTTCTTC.

This clonotype was detected ten times or more. The rearrangement links TRBV2 to TRBJ2-2, with 9 bases lining up with TRBD1. The CDR3 totals 15 residues. CDR1 and CDR2 from the germline V gene are SNHLY and FYNNEI. With V trimmed by 10 bases and J by 6 bases, 12 bases remained unmatched. The chain's CDR3 is CATLVGTGYAGELFF. The CDR3 DNA reads as TGTGCCACCCTTGTCGGGACAGGGTACGCCGGGGAGCTGTTTTTT.

The chain combines TRBV27 with TRBJ2-1; no clear D gene. Germline CDR1 reads MNHEY; CDR2 reads SMNVEV (reference sequence). Trimming removed 6 bases from V and 13 bases from J, with 4 bases in between. This CDR3 contains 8 residues. CDR3 coding DNA: TGTGCCAGCAGCCGCCAGTTCTTC. Amino acid sequence: CASSRQFF.

This clonotype was detected ten times or more. The gene calls are TRBV3-1 and TRBJ2-5; D remains unclear. The length of the CDR3 is 15 residues. Per the germline V gene, CDR1 is LGHDT and CDR2 is YNNKEL (reference sequence). With 0 bases removed from V and 2 bases from J, the gap between germline ends came to 10 bases. The CDR3 nucleotides read TGTGCCAGCAGCCAAGATGCGAGTAGACAAGAGACCCAGTACTTC. Translation gives CASSQDASRQETQYF.

This clonotype was seen a handful of times. The V gene is TRBV7-9, the J gene TRBJ1-6, with TRBD1 matching 11 bases. The CDR3 runs to 16 residues. V dropped 5 bases and J dropped 3; count of bases not matched to a gene: 3. CDR1 SEHNR and CDR2 FQNEAQ come from the germline V gene (reference sequence). CDR3 DNA sequence: TGTGCCAGCAGCATTGGGACAGGGGGCTATAATTCACCCCTCCACTTT. It yields the protein CASSIGTGGYNSPLHF.

The chain has TRBV14 and TRBJ1-6; no firm D call. The germline V gene has CDR1 SGHDN and CDR2 FVKESK. The CDR3 is made up of 14 amino acids. Trimming removed 0 bases from V and 10 bases from J, with 10 bases in between. CDR3 region: CASSQEWGSSPLHF. The CDR3 DNA follows: TGTGCCAGCAGCCAAGAATGGGGTTCGTCACCCCTCCACTTT.

This clonotype has just a few counts. This rearrangement joins TRBV6-1 to TRBJ2-6; 8 positions agree with TRBD1. J gave up 0 bases and V 6 bases, and 13 bases lay outside the gene matches. The CDR3 runs to 19 residues. In germline, CDR1 is MNHNS, CDR2 SASEGT. The CDR3 coding sequence is TGTGCCAGCAGGAAACCCCGGGACAGGAATCCCTCTGGGGCCAACGTCCTGACTTTC. Its protein is CASRKPRDRNPSGANVLTF.

In this sample, this clonotype turned up many times. V usage is TRBV7-8 and J usage is TRBJ2-1; TRBD2 matches 14 bases. In germline, CDR1 is SGHVS, CDR2 FQNEAQ. The V and J ends lost 5 bases and 5 bases, in that order; junction bases with no gene match: 5. This CDR3 spans 16 amino acids. This chain's CDR3 is CASSPSGLAGDNEQFF. The CDR3 DNA sequence: TGTGCCAGCAGCCCCTCGGGACTAGCGGGAGACAATGAGCAGTTCTTC.

This clonotype was detected a few times. The chain links TRBV5-1 to TRBJ2-5; 8 nucleotides align to TRBD1. The CDR3 extends over 16 amino acids. From germline, CDR1 is SGHRS and CDR2 YFSETQ. J gave up 5 bases and V 4 bases, and 13 bases lay outside the gene matches. This chain's CDR3 is CASSTAGTGRGETQYF. The CDR3 DNA follows: TGCGCCAGCAGCACGGCCGGGACAGGACGTGGGGAGACCCAGTACTTC. Together with reference TRBV5-1 and TRBJ2-5, the CDR3 gives the full variable domain: KAGVTQTPRYLIKTRGQQVTLSCSPISGHRSVSWYQQTPGQGLQFLFEYFSETQRNKGNFPGRFSGRQFSNSRSEMNVSTLELGDSALYLCASSTAGTGRGETQYFGPGTRLLVL.

This clonotype was recorded at least ten times. The J gene is TRBJ1-1, the V gene TRBV6-1; TRBD1 is a possible D gene (6 bases). Germline CDR1 MNHNS, CDR2 SASEGT. The CDR3 is made up of 15 amino acids. The V end lost 7 bases, the J end lost 1 base, and 16 bases lay between the germline ends. The CDR3 coding sequence is TGTGCCAGCACCGTTTTCAGGGGTTCGAACACTGAAGCTTTCTTT. It translates to CASTVFRGSNTEAFF.

The table lists this clonotype with many counts. The chain joins TRBV6-1 to TRBJ2-5, with D maybe TRBD1 (5 bases). V was shortened by 5 bases and J by 4 bases, with 11 bases between the two germline ends. The length of the CDR3 is 13 residues. CDR1 MNHNS and CDR2 SASEGT come from the germline V gene. In DNA form, the CDR3 reads TGTGCCAGCAGTTCACAGGTTCGAGAGACCCAGTACTTC. This encodes CASSSQVRETQYF.

A few counts support this clonotype. DNA for the CDR3: TGTGCCAGCAGCTTAGTCAGGTCAGGGGAGCTGTTTTTT. Translation: CASSLVRSGELFF. The V and J genes are TRBV11-2 and TRBJ2-2; no firm D call. Per the germline V gene, CDR1 is SGHAT and CDR2 is FQNNGV. V was trimmed by 1 base and J by 8 bases, leaving 8 bases between them. The CDR3 length is 13 residues.

The chain recombines TRBV5-4 with TRBJ2-3, with D maybe TRBD2 (5 bases). The ends were cut back, 3 bases at V and 4 bases at J, with 12 bases in the middle. The CDR3 sequence is 14 residues long. Germline V gene data show CDR1 as SGHNT and CDR2 as YYREEE (reference sequence). CDR3 nucleotides: TGTGCCAGCAGCTCCGACCTACTAGCAGATACGCAGTATTTT. Translation: CASSSDLLADTQYF.

Many counts were recorded for this clonotype. The chain recombines TRBV30 with TRBJ2-7; 8 bases map to TRBD2. Losses at the gene ends were 2 bases for V and 5 bases for J; bases not matched to a gene: 5. This CDR3 is 13 amino acids long. Germline V gene data show CDR1 as GTSNPN and CDR2 as SVGIG (reference sequence). The CDR3 nucleotides read TGTGCCTGGAGTAGGCACGGGGGGGACGAGCAGTACTTC. This sequence encodes CAWSRHGGDEQYF. The full variable domain, in which reference TRBV30 and TRBJ2-7 provide the parts outside the CDR3, is SQTIHQWPATLVQPVGSPLSLECTVEGTSNPNLYWYRQAAGRGLQLLFYSVGIGQISSEVPQNLSASRPQDRQFILSSKKLLLSDSGFYLCAWSRHGGDEQYFGPGTRLTVT.

There are many counts of this clonotype. The V gene is TRBV18, the J gene TRBJ2-3; 12 positions agree with TRBD2. With V trimmed by 4 bases and J by 1 base, 12 bases remained unmatched. The CDR3 covers 19 residues. Germline lookup yields CDR1 KGHSH and CDR2 LQKENI. CDR3 in amino acids: CASSLGTSGLLDGTDTQYF. In DNA, the CDR3 is TGTGCCAGCTCACTAGGGACTAGCGGGCTCCTTGACGGCACAGATACGCAGTATTTT.

V and J are TRBV20-1 and TRBJ1-4, with TRBD1 matching over 10 bases. V shed 4 bases, J shed 7 bases, and the junction held 3 bases outside the gene matches. The CDR3 sequence is 13 residues long. Per the germline V gene, CDR1 is DFQATT and CDR2 is SNEGSKA (reference sequence). CDR3 loop: CSANRDRGEKLFF. DNA for the CDR3: TGCAGTGCTAACCGGGACAGGGGTGAAAAACTGTTTTTT.

The chain uses TRBV7-2 and TRBJ2-7, with 13 nucleotides matching TRBD2. This CDR3 has 18 amino acids. V was pared by 5 bases and J by 0 bases, with 10 bases of the junction left unmatched. CDR1 and CDR2 (germline): SGHTA, FQGNSA. The CDR3 coding sequence is TGTGCCAGCAGCCCACGACTAGCGGGGGGCCCGAGCTCCTACGAGCAGTACTTC. This translates into CASSPRLAGGPSSYEQYF.

This clonotype was recorded at least ten times. This CDR3 is CASSLGRGPRELFF. CDR3 bases: TGTGCCAGCAGCTTAGGGCGGGGTCCCCGGGAGCTGTTTTTT. The chain couples TRBV7-8 to TRBJ2-2; possible D gene TRBD2, 6 bases. V was cut by 1 base and J by 9 bases, with 12 bases left in between. CDR3 length: 14 amino acids. Germline assignment: CDR1 SGHVS and CDR2 FQNEAQ.

This clonotype has a count of ten or more. The chain recombines TRBV12-3 or TRBV12-4 with TRBJ1-5; TRBD1 is a possible D gene (5 bases). The CDR3 has 13 residues. The ends were cut back, 6 bases at V and 5 bases at J, with 11 bases in the middle. CDR3 loop: CASRARGDQPQHF. The CDR3 DNA reads TGTGCCAGCAGAGCGAGGGGCGATCAGCCCCAGCATTTT.

The table lists this clonotype with many counts. V gene TRBV11-2 combines with J gene TRBJ2-7, with D possibly matching TRBD1 (6 bases). This CDR3 has 15 amino acids. CDR1 and CDR2 from the germline V gene are SGHAT and FQNNGV. V lost 3 bases and J lost 0, with 12 bases in between. The CDR3 DNA sequence: TGTGCCAGCAGCTTTATATACAGGGCCTCCTACGAGCAGTACTTC. Translation gives CASSFIYRASYEQYF.